This TCR beta chain comes out of a study of spatial heterogeneity in lung cancer. Turning to the study itself: An average of more than ten raw reads was observed per unique TCR and UMI combination.

Trimming stripped 9 bases from V and 7 bases from J, with 4 bases between. The germline CDR1 and CDR2 sequences are SGHTA and FQGNSA. CDR3 length: 9 residues. Stated time point: sample taken at primary tumor resection. Unsorted samples of tumor, nontumor lung or frozen PBMC had their whole RNA sequenced. Samples came from roughly 75 TRACERx patients with untreated early-stage lung cancer. Every individual TCR cDNA molecule carried its own unique molecular identifier, which allowed correction of PCR and sequencing errors. TCRdb re-called the 5' RACE reads with MiXCR, one entry per CDR3 protein. Of about 11,000 distinct CDR3 sequences in the sample, about 9.2% were seen once. This clonotype qualifies as medium-sized (0.01 to 0.1%).

Here the sequenced sample was PBMCs, taken at surgery. The chain employs TRBV7-2 and TRBJ2-1; no definite D call. This TCR was sampled from a male donor with early-stage non-small cell lung cancer. In DNA, the CDR3 is TGTGCCAGTCCAAATGAGCAGTTCTTC. It specifies CASPNEQFF.